These 30 T cell receptor beta chains came from one sample sequenced in a study of human T cells and chemical hapten exposure. Time point meaning: patch test 2, 6 weeks after DPC sensitization. Regarding treatment: therapeutic diphenylcyclopropenone sensitization with weekly scalp DPC. TCRdb ran MiXCR on the RACE reads and lists one entry per CDR3 protein. The sample contains 75,000 to 100,000 distinct CDR3 sequences, about 9% of which appear only once. The sample was whole blood, taken in connection with sensitization to the hapten diphenylcyclopropenone (DPC). The receptors stem from a woman aged 40 to 50 with alopecia areata. Some clones in this sample may be carry-over from other donors' samples.

This clonotype was recorded many times. This chain connects TRBV20-1 to TRBJ2-7; D remains unclear. V lost 8 bases to trimming and J lost 6 bases, with 17 bases between them. The CDR3 covers 12 residues. Germline V gene sequence: CDR1 DFQATT, CDR2 SNEGSKA (reference sequence). This chain's CDR3 is CSLHGRSVEQYF. The CDR3 DNA sequence: TGCAGTCTGCACGGACGGTCAGTCGAGCAGTACTTC.

This clonotype was seen ten or more times. The chain recombines TRBV6-5 with TRBJ2-7; 9 nucleotides line up with TRBD1. The V gene's germline CDR1 is MNHEY and CDR2 SVGAGI. The CDR3 covers 15 residues. After removal of 0 bases from V and 6 bases from J, the junction contained 6 bases not matched to a gene. CDR3 bases: TGTGCCAGCAGTTACTCAGCGGGACAGGGAAGCGAGCAGTACTTC. This encodes CASSYSAGQGSEQYF.

This clonotype occurred a few times. This chain links TRBV7-2 with TRBJ1-2; tentatively, D is TRBD1 (5 bases). Trimming pared 5 bases from V and 8 bases from J, leaving 15 bases between. The CDR3 loop spans 13 amino acids. Germline V gives CDR1 SGHTA, CDR2 FQGNSA. CDR3 in DNA: TGTGCCAGCAGCCCAGGGAGAGGGCAGGGCTACACCTTC. Translating gives CASSPGRGQGYTF.

The V and J genes are TRBV27 and TRBJ1-2, with TRBD1 matching over 7 bases. The CDR3 sequence is 15 residues long. Per the germline V gene, CDR1 is MNHEY and CDR2 is SMNVEV (reference sequence). Germline trimming cut 5 bases from V and 4 bases from J; bases unmatched to any gene: 10. CDR3 DNA sequence: TGTGCCAGCAGTCTAACAGGGGAGGGATCCTATGGCTACACCTTC. It is translated as CASSLTGEGSYGYTF.

The CDR3 here is CASSWERLSTGELFF. The DNA for the CDR3 is TGTGCCAGCAGCTGGGAGCGGTTATCTACCGGGGAGCTGTTTTTT. The chain combines TRBV5-5 with TRBJ2-2, with D perhaps TRBD2 (5 bases). Trimming shortened V by 3 bases and J by 5 bases, and 14 bases separated the two germline ends. CDR1 and CDR2 (germline): SGHKS, YYEKEE (reference sequence). The CDR3 has 15 residues.

This clonotype was counted at least ten times. The rearrangement uses TRBV27 and TRBJ2-1; no clear D. The CDR3 length is 10 residues. Trimming stripped 8 bases from V and 4 bases from J, with 3 bases between. Germline assignment: CDR1 MNHEY and CDR2 SMNVEV (reference sequence). The CDR3 DNA reads TGTGCCAGCGGATACAATGAGCAGTTCTTC. Amino acids: CASGYNEQFF.

About this clonotype itself: One end of the junction is discordant with germline, which a read error may explain. The chain uses TRBV10-3 and TRBJ2-1; 7 bases map to TRBD2. This CDR3 has 15 amino acids. Germline V gene data show CDR1 as ENHRY and CDR2 as SYGVKD. CDR3 sequence reads: CSAGEALRAYNEQFF. CDR3 DNA: TGCAGTGCGGGAGAAGCGTTACGGGCCTACAATGAGCAGTTCTTC.

At least ten counts were recorded for this clonotype. V is TRBV7-9 and J is TRBJ2-2; D gene unclear. The CDR3 has 14 residues. Germline V gene data show CDR1 as SEHNR and CDR2 as FQNEAQ (reference sequence). The V end was cut by 6 bases, the J end by 1 base, with 9 bases between. The CDR3, as DNA: TGTGCCAGCAGTCTAGACGGGAACACCGGGGAGCTGTTTTTT. Its translation: CASSLDGNTGELFF.

The chain links TRBV28 to TRBJ2-5; 8 positions match TRBD1. The V gene's germline CDR1 is MDHEN and CDR2 SYDVKM. V trimming: 6 bases; J trimming: 2 bases; junction bases outside the gene matches: 8. The CDR3 totals 15 residues. In nucleotides, the CDR3 is TGTGCCAGCAGAGGGGCAGGGACAGGTCAAGAGACCCAGTACTTC. The encoded protein is CASRGAGTGQETQYF.

This clonotype was observed at least ten times. J is TRBJ2-1 and V is TRBV30, with 9 bases matching TRBD2. This CDR3 has 16 residues. The V gene's germline CDR1 is GTSNPN and CDR2 SVGIG (reference sequence). J lost 3 bases, V lost 0 bases, and 6 bases had no gene match. The CDR3 region is CAWSVRGGRVYNEQFF. The CDR3 coding sequence is TGTGCCTGGAGTGTACGGGGCGGGAGGGTCTACAATGAGCAGTTCTTC.

This clonotype was recorded many times. The chain employs TRBV11-2 and TRBJ1-1; D uncertain. Germline CDR1 is SGHAT and CDR2 is FQNNGV. The CDR3 runs to 14 residues. V was shortened by 5 bases and J by 1 base, with 11 bases between the two germline ends. The CDR3 bases are TGTGCCAGCAGCATGACGGCAGGGAACACTGAAGCTTTCTTT. As protein: CASSMTAGNTEAFF.

This chain uses TRBV20-1 with TRBJ1-1, with a weak D call TRBD1 (6 bases). V lost 1 base and J 0 bases, leaving 9 bases between the germline ends. Per germline, CDR1 DFQATT and CDR2 SNEGSKA (reference sequence). The CDR3 consists of 14 residues. The CDR3 loop reads CSARAGGLNTEAFF. In DNA form, the CDR3 reads TGCAGTGCTAGAGCTGGGGGGCTGAACACTGAAGCTTTCTTT.

V and J are TRBV6-6 and TRBJ1-1; maybe TRBD1 (5 bases). Deletions cut 8 bases from V and 0 bases from J, with 13 bases between. The CDR3 is 14 amino acids. Germline V lookup: CDR1 MNHNY, CDR2 SVGAGI (reference sequence). The CDR3 loop is CASGASTMNTEAFF. In DNA form, the CDR3 reads TGTGCCAGCGGGGCCAGTACGATGAACACTGAAGCTTTCTTT.

In this sample, this clonotype turned up many times. V gene TRBV28 combines with J gene TRBJ2-3; a weak D match, TRBD1 (6 bases). The germline V and J ends were trimmed by 5 bases and 0 bases, with 9 bases remaining between them. The CDR3 totals 14 residues. Per germline, CDR1 MDHEN and CDR2 SYDVKM. CDR3: CASSRQASTDTQYF. In DNA, the CDR3 is TGTGCCAGCAGTCGACAGGCTAGCACAGATACGCAGTATTTT.

The sample holds many counts of this clonotype. The rearrangement uses TRBV5-5 and TRBJ1-5; TRBD1 aligns across 7 bases. This CDR3 spans 14 amino acids. The V gene end was trimmed by 4 bases and the J gene end by 5 bases; junction bases not matched to a gene: 6. Germline V gene lookup returns CDR1 SGHKS and CDR2 YYEKEE (reference sequence). CDR3 protein: CASSRTGGYQPQHF. CDR3 in DNA: TGTGCCAGCAGCCGGACAGGCGGATATCAGCCCCAGCATTTT.

This clonotype was observed many times. The chain employs TRBV6-2 or TRBV6-3 and TRBJ2-7; 7 nucleotides match TRBD1. The CDR3 has 18 residues. Germline CDR1 is MNHEY and CDR2 is SVGEGT. J lost 2 bases, V lost 5 bases, and 18 bases had no gene match. The CDR3 protein is CASSPPTSFTGAAYEQYF. The CDR3, as DNA: TGTGCCAGCAGTCCACCGACTTCCTTCACAGGGGCGGCCTACGAGCAGTACTTC.

The rearrangement uses TRBV28 and TRBJ1-1; D not certain. V was shortened by 2 bases and J by 11 bases, with 12 bases between the two germline ends. The CDR3 consists of 12 residues. CDR1 is MDHEN and CDR2 is SYDVKM in the germline V gene. The CDR3 coding sequence is TGTGCCAGCAGTTTAGTGGCCTCGGGGGCTTTCTTT. Translated, it gives CASSLVASGAFF.

This clonotype was observed at least ten times. J is TRBJ2-1 and V is TRBV28, with 10 bases lining up with TRBD2. This CDR3 contains 14 residues. Germline loops: CDR1 MDHEN, CDR2 SYDVKM. J gave up 4 bases and V 10 bases, and 7 bases lay outside the gene matches. Here the CDR3 DNA reads TGTGCCACCTCCACTAGCGGGGAGTACAATGAGCAGTTCTTC. Its protein product is CATSTSGEYNEQFF.

A remark on this clonotype: A read error may produce the germline difference seen at one junction end. The chain carries TRBV7-2 and TRBJ2-7, with D perhaps being TRBD1 or TRBD2 (7 bases each). Germline CDR1 SGHTA, CDR2 FQGNSA. The CDR3 sequence is 18 residues long. CDR3 bases: TGTGCCAGCAGCCGCCGGGACAGAAAACAGCGGGACTCCTCCGAGCAGTACTTC. Translating gives CASSRRDRKQRDSSEQYF. Combining the CDR3 with reference TRBV7-2 and TRBJ2-7 gives the whole variable domain GAGVSQSPSNKVTEKGKDVELRCDPISGHTALYWYRQSLGQGLEFLIYFQGNSAPDKSGLPSDRFSAERTGGSVSTLTIQRTQQEDSAVYLCASSRRDRKQRDSSEQYFGPGTRLTVT.

There are a few counts of this clonotype. V usage is TRBV12-3 or TRBV12-4 and J usage is TRBJ2-4, with unresolved D. Trimming removed 5 bases from V and 0 bases from J, with 2 bases in between. There are 12 residues in the CDR3. This CDR3 reads CASSQAKNIQYF. CDR3 DNA sequence: TGTGCCAGCAGTCAAGCCAAAAACATTCAGTACTTC.

This clonotype was recorded once. This may be a read error, as it is one base from a much larger clone. V gene TRBV28 combines with J gene TRBJ1-1, with a possible D match to TRBD1 (6 bases). This CDR3 is 12 amino acids long. V lost 6 bases, J lost 11 bases, and 16 bases lay in between. Germline loops: CDR1 MDHEN, CDR2 SYDVKM. The CDR3 protein is CASSSRGSEAFF. The CDR3 region has the DNA TGTGCCAGCAGCTCGAGGGGGTCGGAGGCTTTCTTT.

The rearrangement links TRBV9 to TRBJ2-4; D tentatively fits TRBD1 or TRBD2 (6 bases each). The germline V and J ends were trimmed by 3 bases and 3 bases, with 16 bases remaining between them. In germline, CDR1 is SGDLS, CDR2 YYNGEE. The CDR3 contains 16 residues. CDR3 nucleotide sequence: TGTGCCAGCAGCGCCTACAGGGAGGTTGGCAAAAACATTCAGTACTTC. Amino acids: CASSAYREVGKNIQYF.

Ten or more counts support this clonotype. The chain combines TRBV7-9 with TRBJ2-3, with a possible D match to TRBD2 (5 bases). Looked up from germline, CDR1 is SEHNR and CDR2 is FQNEAQ (reference sequence). V lost 5 bases to trimming and J lost 1 base, with 13 bases between them. The CDR3 consists of 15 residues. The CDR3 DNA sequence: TGTGCCAGCAGCCCACAGCGGTCTGGCACAGATACGCAGTATTTT. It specifies CASSPQRSGTDTQYF. The full variable domain, with the rest looked up from reference TRBV7-9 and TRBJ2-3, is DTGVSQNPRHKITKRGQNVTFRCDPISEHNRLYWYRQTLGQGPEFLTYFQNEAQLEKSRLLSDRFSAERPKGSFSTLEIQRTEQGDSAMYLCASSPQRSGTDTQYFGPGTRLTVL.

The chain is built from TRBV7-2 and TRBJ2-4; D unresolved. The germline gives CDR1 SGHTA, CDR2 FQGNSA. V was trimmed by 5 bases and J by 1 base, leaving 12 bases between them. The CDR3 runs 15 residues. The CDR3 reads CASSPRLGAKNIQYF. The CDR3 DNA follows: TGTGCCAGCAGCCCACGACTGGGGGCCAAAAACATTCAGTACTTC. The full variable domain, its missing parts supplied by reference TRBV7-2 and TRBJ2-4, is GAGVSQSPSNKVTEKGKDVELRCDPISGHTALYWYRQSLGQGLEFLIYFQGNSAPDKSGLPSDRFSAERTGGSVSTLTIQRTQQEDSAVYLCASSPRLGAKNIQYFGAGTRLSVL.

This clonotype has just a few counts. V is TRBV30 and J is TRBJ2-1; TRBD1 matches 7 bases. CDR1 GTSNPN and CDR2 SVGIG come from the germline V gene (reference sequence). CDR3 size: 12 residues. J gave up 9 bases and V 4 bases, and 6 bases lay outside the gene matches. The CDR3 spells CAWTRGQGEQFF. For the CDR3, the DNA is TGTGCCTGGACGAGGGGGCAGGGTGAGCAGTTCTTC.

J is TRBJ2-5 and V is TRBV6-1; D unresolved. Trimming pared 7 bases from V and 3 bases from J, leaving 9 bases between. The CDR3 contains 12 residues. Germline CDR1 is MNHNS and CDR2 is SASEGT. The CDR3 is CASTLPEETQYF. DNA of the CDR3: TGTGCCAGCACACTCCCCGAAGAGACCCAGTACTTC.

The V and J genes are TRBV2 and TRBJ2-1; the match to TRBD2 covers 13 bases. This CDR3 is 18 amino acids long. Germline loops: CDR1 SNHLY, CDR2 FYNNEI. V was clipped by 0 bases and J by 4 bases; unmatched bases: 6. In DNA, the CDR3 is TGTGCCAGCAGTGAAGCGGTGGGACTAGCGGGGATTTACAATGAGCAGTTCTTC. Its translation is CASSEAVGLAGIYNEQFF.

The chain joins TRBV6-5 to TRBJ2-3; TRBD2 aligns across 9 bases. CDR3 size: 16 residues. Trimming removed 1 base from V and 2 bases from J; junction bases left unmatched: 4. Germline-derived CDR1 and CDR2 are MNHEY and SVGAGI. As DNA, the CDR3 is TGTGCCAGCAGTTACTGGCTAGCGGGACCCACAGATACGCAGTATTTT. Translating it yields CASSYWLAGPTDTQYF.

This clonotype was seen only a few times. The chain combines TRBV12-3 or TRBV12-4 with TRBJ2-3; D is undetermined. The CDR3 extends over 12 amino acids. Trimming took off 5 bases at V and 9 bases at J, with 12 bases between the two ends. The DNA of the CDR3 is TGTGCCAGCAGTACTCCGGCTTCGACGCAGTATTTT. Protein sequence: CASSTPASTQYF.

This clonotype was detected only a few times. The CDR3 DNA sequence: TGCAGTGCTATCCCTTTTCAGGGAGGGCAGGAAAAACTGTTTTTT. Translating gives CSAIPFQGGQEKLFF. The rearrangement links TRBV20-1 to TRBJ1-4, with a weak D call TRBD1 (5 bases). CDR3 length: 15 residues. CDR1 DFQATT and CDR2 SNEGSKA come from the germline V gene (reference sequence). Trimming stripped 4 bases from V and 8 bases from J, with 20 bases between.